The clone carrying this TCR beta chain was counted a few times. Its target is unknown. This sample is part of a study of human T cells and chemical hapten exposure. Study summary: Variation in per-sample TCR yields came mainly from small pooled library volume differences. Broader study findings: Unchanged with DPC sensitization were TCRs above 1 in 1000 frequency.

Trimming removed 6 bases from V and 4 bases from J; junction bases left unmatched: 9. CDR1 MNHEY and CDR2 SMNVEV come from the germline V gene (reference sequence). CDR3 length: 15 amino acids. In the library, unique molecular identifiers were attached to individual cDNA molecules. How the authors handled the data: Across samples, TCR counts had a median of roughly 97,000 and ranged from about 23,224 to 700,000. TCRdb independently ran MiXCR on the 5' RACE reads; one entry per CDR3 protein. TCRdb, not the original authors, processed these V and J calls. The table shows about 120,000 distinct CDR3 sequences, with approximately 20% occurring only once. It was from unfractionated whole blood that total RNA was extracted.

J is TRBJ2-7 and V is TRBV27; 10 bases match TRBD1. This sequence originates from a human donor in good health. CDR3 protein: CASSRTGTGAYEQYF. The CDR3 nucleotides read TGTGCCAGCAGCCGAACCGGGACAGGGGCATACGAGCAGTACTTC.